This T cell receptor (beta chain) was recorded in a study of shared clonotypes between healthy human individuals. Study as a whole: Per donor, three plates held CD4 naive cells, three held CD4 memory, two held CD8 naive and one held CD8 memory. Findings of the study overall: Clonotype sharing among donors was thought likely to change with sequencing depth. Sorted-subset sequencing was shown by rarefaction to be incomplete despite large depth.

Profiled with immunoSEQ multiplex PCR; TCRdb holds only in-frame clones, not every one. The sample carries some 2,500,000 clones, 80% to 95% recorded once. Germline trimming cut 0 bases from V and 9 bases from J; bases unmatched to any gene: 2. The germline CDR1 and CDR2 sequences are SGDLS and YYNGEE. CDR3 length equals 15 residues. To note about this clone: Its target is not known.

Specimen: naive CD4+ T cells from PBMCs. As to subset: CD45RA+ positively selected. This chain connects TRBV9 to TRBJ2-2; 13 bases match TRBD2. This sequence was found in a man aged 18-30 years in good health. Some clones in this sample may be carry-over from other donors' samples. The CDR3 region is CASSVGTSGSRELFF. CDR3 sequence (DNA): TGTGCCAGCAGCGTAGGGACTAGCGGGAGCAGGGAGCTGTTTTTT.